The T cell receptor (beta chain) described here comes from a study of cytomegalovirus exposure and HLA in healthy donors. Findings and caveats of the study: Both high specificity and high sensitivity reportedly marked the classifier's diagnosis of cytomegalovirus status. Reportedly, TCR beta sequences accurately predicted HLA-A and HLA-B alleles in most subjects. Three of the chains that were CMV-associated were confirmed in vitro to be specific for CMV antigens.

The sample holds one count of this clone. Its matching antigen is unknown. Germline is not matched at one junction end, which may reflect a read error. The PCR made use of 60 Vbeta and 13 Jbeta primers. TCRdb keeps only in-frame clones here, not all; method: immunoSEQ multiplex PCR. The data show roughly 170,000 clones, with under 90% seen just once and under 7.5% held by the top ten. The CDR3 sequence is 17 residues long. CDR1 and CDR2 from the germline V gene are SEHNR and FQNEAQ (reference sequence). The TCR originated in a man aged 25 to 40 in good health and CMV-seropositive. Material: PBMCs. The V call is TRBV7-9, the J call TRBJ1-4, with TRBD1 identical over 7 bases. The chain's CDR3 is CSSSLGTAASTNEKLFF. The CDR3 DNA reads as TGTTCCAGCAGCCTAGGGACAGCTGCTTCAACTAATGAAAAACTGTTTTTT.